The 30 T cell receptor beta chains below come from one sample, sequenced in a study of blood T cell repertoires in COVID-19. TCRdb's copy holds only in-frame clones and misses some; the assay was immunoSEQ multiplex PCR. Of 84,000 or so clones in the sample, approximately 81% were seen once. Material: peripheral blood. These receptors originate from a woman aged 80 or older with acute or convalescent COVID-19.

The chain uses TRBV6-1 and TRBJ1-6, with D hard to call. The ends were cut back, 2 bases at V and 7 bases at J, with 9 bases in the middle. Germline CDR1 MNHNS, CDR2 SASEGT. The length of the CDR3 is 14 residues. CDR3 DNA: TGTGCCAGCAGTGAACGGGCGGGGAATTCACCCCTCCACTTT. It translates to CASSERAGNSPLHF.

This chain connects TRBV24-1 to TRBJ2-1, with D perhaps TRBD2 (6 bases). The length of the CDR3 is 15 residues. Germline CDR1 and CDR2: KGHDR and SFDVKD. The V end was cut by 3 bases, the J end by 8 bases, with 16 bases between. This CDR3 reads CATSDASGWGDEQFF. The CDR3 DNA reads TGTGCCACCAGTGATGCTTCAGGGTGGGGGGATGAGCAGTTCTTC.

CDR3 protein: CASSFSGGRGYTF. The DNA for the CDR3 is TGTGCCAGCAGTTTTTCGGGGGGCCGGGGCTACACCTTC. The rearrangement joins TRBV28 to TRBJ1-2, with D perhaps matching TRBD1 (6 bases). CDR3 length equals 13 residues. From germline, CDR1 is MDHEN and CDR2 SYDVKM. V shed 3 bases and J shed 8 bases, with 13 bases lying between them.

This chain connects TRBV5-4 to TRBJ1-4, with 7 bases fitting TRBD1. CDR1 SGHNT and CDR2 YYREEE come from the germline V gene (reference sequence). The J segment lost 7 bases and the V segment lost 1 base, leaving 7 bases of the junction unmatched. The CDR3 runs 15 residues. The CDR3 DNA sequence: TGTGCCAGCAGCTTGATGACAGGGTCAATTGAAAAACTGTTTTTT. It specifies CASSLMTGSIEKLFF.

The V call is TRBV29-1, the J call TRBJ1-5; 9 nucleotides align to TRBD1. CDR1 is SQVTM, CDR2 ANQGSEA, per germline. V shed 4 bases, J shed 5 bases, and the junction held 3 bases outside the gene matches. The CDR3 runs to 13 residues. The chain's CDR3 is CSVGQGGDQPQHF. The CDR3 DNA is TGCAGCGTTGGACAGGGGGGGGATCAGCCCCAGCATTTT.

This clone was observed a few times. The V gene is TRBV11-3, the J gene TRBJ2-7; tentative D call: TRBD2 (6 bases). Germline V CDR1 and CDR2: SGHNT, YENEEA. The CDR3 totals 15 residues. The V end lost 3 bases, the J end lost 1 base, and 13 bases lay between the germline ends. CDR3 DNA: TGTGCCAGCAGCTTTGGTAGCGGTCCTTCCTACGAGCAGTACTTC. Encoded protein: CASSFGSGPSYEQYF.

The CDR3 sequence: CASSARREDTQYF. CDR3 coding DNA: TGTGCCAGCAGCGCCAGACGGGAGGATACGCAGTATTTT. The chain links TRBV9 to TRBJ2-3, with D possibly matching TRBD2 (6 bases). Per the germline V gene, CDR1 is SGDLS and CDR2 is YYNGEE. Trimming removed 3 bases at V and 6 bases at J, with 11 bases between. The CDR3 sequence is 13 residues long.

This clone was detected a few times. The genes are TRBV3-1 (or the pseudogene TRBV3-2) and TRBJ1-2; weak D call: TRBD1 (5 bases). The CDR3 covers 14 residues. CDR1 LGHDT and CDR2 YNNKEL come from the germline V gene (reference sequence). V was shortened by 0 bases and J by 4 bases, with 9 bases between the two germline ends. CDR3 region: CASSQEGGTYGYTF. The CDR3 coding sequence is TGTGCCAGCAGCCAAGAGGGGGGGACCTATGGCTACACCTTC.

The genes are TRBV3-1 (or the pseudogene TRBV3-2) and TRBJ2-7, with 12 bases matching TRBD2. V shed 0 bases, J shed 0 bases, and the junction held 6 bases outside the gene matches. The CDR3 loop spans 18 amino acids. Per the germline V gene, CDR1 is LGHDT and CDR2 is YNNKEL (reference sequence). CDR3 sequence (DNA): TGTGCCAGCAGCCAAGAGGGACTAGCGGGCTACGGCTCCTACGAGCAGTACTTC. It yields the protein CASSQEGLAGYGSYEQYF.

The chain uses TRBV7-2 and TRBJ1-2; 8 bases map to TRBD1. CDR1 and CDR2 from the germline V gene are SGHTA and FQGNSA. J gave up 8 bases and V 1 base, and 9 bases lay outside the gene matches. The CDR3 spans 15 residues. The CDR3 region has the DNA TGTGCCAGCAGCTTAGGACAGGGGAATCGGGGCGGCTACACCTTC. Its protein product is CASSLGQGNRGGYTF.

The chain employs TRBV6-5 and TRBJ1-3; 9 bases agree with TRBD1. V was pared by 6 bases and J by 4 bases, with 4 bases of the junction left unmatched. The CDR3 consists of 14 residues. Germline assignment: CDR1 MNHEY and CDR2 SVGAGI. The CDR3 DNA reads TGTGCCAGCAGCCGTACAGGGGGCGGAAACACCATATATTTT. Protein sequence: CASSRTGGGNTIYF.

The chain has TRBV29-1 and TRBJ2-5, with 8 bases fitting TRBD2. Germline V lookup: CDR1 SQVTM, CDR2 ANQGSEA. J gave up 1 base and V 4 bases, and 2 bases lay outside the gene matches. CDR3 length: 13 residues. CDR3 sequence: CSVVLAAQETQYF. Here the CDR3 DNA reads TGCAGCGTTGTACTAGCGGCCCAAGAGACCCAGTACTTC.

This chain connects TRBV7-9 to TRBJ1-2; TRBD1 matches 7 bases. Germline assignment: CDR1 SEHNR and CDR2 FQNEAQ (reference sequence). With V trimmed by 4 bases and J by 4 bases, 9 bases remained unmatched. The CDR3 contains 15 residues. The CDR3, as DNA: TGTGCCAGCAGCTCACAGGGGCAGAGCGGCTATGGCTACACCTTC. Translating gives CASSSQGQSGYGYTF.

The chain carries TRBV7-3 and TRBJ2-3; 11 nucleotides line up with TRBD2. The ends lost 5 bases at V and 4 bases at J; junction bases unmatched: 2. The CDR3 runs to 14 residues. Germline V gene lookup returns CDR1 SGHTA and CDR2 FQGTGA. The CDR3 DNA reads TGTGCCAGCAGCATTAGCGGGGGGGCAGATACGCAGTATTTT. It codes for CASSISGGADTQYF.

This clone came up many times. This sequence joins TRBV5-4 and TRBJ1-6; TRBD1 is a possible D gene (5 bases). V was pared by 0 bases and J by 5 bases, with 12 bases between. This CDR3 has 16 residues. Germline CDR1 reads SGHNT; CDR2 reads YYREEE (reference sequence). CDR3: CASSLVAGPNNSPLHF. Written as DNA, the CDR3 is TGTGCCAGCAGCTTGGTTGCGGGGCCGAATAATTCACCCCTCCACTTT.

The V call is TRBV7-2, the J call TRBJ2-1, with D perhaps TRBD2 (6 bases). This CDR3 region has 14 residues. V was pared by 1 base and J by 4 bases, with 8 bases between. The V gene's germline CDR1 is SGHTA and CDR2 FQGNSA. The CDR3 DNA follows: TGTGCCAGCAGCTTAGGACTAGAATACAATGAGCAGTTCTTC. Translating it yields CASSLGLEYNEQFF.

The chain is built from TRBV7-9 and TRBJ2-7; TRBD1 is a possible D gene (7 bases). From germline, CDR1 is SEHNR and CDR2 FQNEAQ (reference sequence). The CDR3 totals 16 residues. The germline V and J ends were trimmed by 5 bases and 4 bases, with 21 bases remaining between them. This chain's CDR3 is CASSPRGGGVDYEQYF. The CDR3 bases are TGTGCCAGCAGCCCCCGAGGAGGGGGCGTTGATTACGAGCAGTACTTC.

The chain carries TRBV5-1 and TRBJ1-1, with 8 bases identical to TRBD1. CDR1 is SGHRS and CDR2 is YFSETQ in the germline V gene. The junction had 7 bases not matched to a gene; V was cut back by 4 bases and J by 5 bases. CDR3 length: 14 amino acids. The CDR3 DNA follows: TGCGCCAGCAGCGTATCGGGACAGGTGACTGAAGCTTTCTTT. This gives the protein CASSVSGQVTEAFF.

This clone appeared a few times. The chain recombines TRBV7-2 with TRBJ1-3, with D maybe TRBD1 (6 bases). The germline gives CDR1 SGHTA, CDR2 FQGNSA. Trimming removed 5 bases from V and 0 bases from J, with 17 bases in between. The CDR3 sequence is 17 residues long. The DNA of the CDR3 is TGTGCCAGCAGCATAAAACGACAGGTGCGCTCTGGAAACACCATATATTTT. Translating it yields CASSIKRQVRSGNTIYF. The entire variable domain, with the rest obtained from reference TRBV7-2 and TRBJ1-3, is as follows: GAGVSQSPSNKVTEKGKDVELRCDPISGHTALYWYRQSLGQGLEFLIYFQGNSAPDKSGLPSDRFSAERTGGSVSTLTIQRTQQEDSAVYLCASSIKRQVRSGNTIYFGEGSWLTVV.

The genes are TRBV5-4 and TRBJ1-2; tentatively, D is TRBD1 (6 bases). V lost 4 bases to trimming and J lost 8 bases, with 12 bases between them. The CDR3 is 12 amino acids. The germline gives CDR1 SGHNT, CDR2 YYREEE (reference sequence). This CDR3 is CASSLGQRGYTF. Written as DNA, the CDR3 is TGTGCCAGCAGCCTAGGACAGAGAGGCTACACCTTC.

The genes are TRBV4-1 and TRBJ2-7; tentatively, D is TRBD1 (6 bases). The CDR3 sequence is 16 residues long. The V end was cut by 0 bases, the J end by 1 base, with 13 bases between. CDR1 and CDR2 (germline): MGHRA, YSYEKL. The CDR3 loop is CASSQDFRGGSYEQYF. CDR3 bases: TGCGCCAGCAGCCAAGATTTCAGGGGTGGATCCTACGAGCAGTACTTC.

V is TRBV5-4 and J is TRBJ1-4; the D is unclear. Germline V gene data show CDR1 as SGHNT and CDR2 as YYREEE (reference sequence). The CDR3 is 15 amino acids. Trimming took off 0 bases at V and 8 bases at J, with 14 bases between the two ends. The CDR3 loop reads CASSLAGEPEEKLFF. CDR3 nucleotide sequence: TGTGCCAGCAGCTTGGCTGGCGAGCCGGAGGAAAAACTGTTTTTT.

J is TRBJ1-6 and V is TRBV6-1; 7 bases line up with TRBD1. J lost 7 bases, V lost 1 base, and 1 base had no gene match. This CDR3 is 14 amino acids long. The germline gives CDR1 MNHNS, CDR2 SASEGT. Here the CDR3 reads CASSEGDSNSPLHF. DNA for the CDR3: TGTGCCAGCAGTGAAGGGGACAGCAATTCACCCCTCCACTTT.

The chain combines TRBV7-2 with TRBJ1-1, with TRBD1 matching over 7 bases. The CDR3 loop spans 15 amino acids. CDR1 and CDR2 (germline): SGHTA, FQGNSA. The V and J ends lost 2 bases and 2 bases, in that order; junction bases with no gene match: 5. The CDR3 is CASSLQGQINTEAFF. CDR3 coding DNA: TGTGCCAGCAGCTTACAGGGACAGATAAACACTGAAGCTTTCTTT.

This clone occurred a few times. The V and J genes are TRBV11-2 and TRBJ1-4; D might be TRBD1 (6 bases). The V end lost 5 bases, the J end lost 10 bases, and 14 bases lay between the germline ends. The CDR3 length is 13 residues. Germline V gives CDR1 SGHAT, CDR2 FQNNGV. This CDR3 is CASSLETGRKLFF. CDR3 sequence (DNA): TGTGCCAGCAGCCTTGAGACAGGACGAAAACTGTTTTTT.

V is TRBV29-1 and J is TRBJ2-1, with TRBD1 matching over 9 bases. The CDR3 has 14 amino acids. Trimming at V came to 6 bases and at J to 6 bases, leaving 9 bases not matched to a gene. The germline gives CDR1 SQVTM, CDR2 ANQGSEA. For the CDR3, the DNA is TGCAGCGTCTCCGGGACAGGGTGGTCCAATGAGCAGTTCTTC. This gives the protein CSVSGTGWSNEQFF.

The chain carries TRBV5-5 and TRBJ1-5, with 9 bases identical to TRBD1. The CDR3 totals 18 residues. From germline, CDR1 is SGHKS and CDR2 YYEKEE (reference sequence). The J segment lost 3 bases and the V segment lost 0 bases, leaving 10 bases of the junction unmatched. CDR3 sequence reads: CASSLEPGGQGNNQPQHF. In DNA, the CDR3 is TGTGCCAGCAGCTTGGAGCCAGGGGGACAGGGAAACAATCAGCCCCAGCATTTT. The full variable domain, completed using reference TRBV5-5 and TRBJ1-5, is DAGVTQSPTHLIKTRGQQVTLRCSPISGHKSVSWYQQVLGQGPQFIFQYYEKEERGRGNFPDRFSARQFPNYSSELNVNALLLGDSALYLCASSLEPGGQGNNQPQHFGDGTRLSIL.

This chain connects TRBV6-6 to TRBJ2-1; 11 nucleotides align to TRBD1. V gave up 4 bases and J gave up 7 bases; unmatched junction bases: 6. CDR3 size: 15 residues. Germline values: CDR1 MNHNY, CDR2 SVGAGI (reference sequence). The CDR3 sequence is CASSFRDRGGNEQFF. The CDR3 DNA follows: TGTGCCAGCAGTTTCCGGGACAGGGGGGGAAATGAGCAGTTCTTC.

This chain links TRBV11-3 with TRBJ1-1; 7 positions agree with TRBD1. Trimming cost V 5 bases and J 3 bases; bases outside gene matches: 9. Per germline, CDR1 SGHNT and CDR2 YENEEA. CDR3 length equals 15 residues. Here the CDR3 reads CASSTTQGGYTEAFF. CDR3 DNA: TGTGCCAGCAGCACAACCCAGGGGGGCTACACTGAAGCTTTCTTT.

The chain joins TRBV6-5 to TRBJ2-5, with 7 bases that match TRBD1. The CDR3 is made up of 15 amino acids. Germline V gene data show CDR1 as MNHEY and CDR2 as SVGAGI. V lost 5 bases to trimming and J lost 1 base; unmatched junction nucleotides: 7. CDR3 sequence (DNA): TGTGCCAGCAGTCCTGACAGGGAATTCCAAGAGACCCAGTACTTC. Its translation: CASSPDREFQETQYF.